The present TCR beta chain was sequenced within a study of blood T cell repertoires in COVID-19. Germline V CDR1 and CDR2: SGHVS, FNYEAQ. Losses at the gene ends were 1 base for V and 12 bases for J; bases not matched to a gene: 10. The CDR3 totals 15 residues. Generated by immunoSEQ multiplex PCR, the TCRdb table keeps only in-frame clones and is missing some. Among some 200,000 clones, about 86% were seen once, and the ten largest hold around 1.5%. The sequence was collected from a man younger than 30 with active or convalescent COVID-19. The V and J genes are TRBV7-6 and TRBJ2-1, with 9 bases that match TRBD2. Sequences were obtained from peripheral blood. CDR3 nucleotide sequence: TGTGCCAGCAGCTTAGTGTCTAGCGGGAAAGTGGGGCAGTTCTTC. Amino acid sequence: CASSLVSSGKVGQFF.